This T cell receptor (beta chain) was sequenced for a study of T cells in Graves' hyperthyroidism and ophthalmopathy. This clonotype came up a few times. Amplification of TCR beta CDR3 regions was performed using RNA transcripts as template. RT-PCR in the first round (using the HTBI primer set) targeted the TCR CDR3. In TCRdb, the multiplex PCR reads were re-called with MiXCR into one record per CDR3 protein. The sample carries 350,000 to 400,000 distinct CDR3 sequences, more than 12% recorded once. The specimen was blood. This TCR derives from a woman in her twenties or thirties with Graves' hyperthyroidism.

The CDR3 loop reads CASRNRGRGSNQPQHF. Here the CDR3 DNA reads TGTGCCAGCAGAAACAGGGGAAGAGGTAGCAATCAGCCCCAGCATTTT. The V call is TRBV28, the J call TRBJ1-5; 7 bases match TRBD1. The V and J ends lost 6 bases and 0 bases, in that order; junction bases with no gene match: 8. In germline, CDR1 is MDHEN, CDR2 SYDVKM. This CDR3 is built from 16 residues.